This T cell receptor (beta chain) was captured by sequencing in a study of blood T cell repertoires in COVID-19 (TCRdb year 2020). Broadly, across the study: Samples covering the acute and convalescent phases of COVID-19 were provided by collaborators in the United States, Italy and Spain. A freely available public database, intended as a resource for researchers studying the immune response to SARS-CoV-2, is where the repertoires were released. A de-identified subject ID, COVID-19 status, age in years and sex were almost always included in the sample metadata. The prospective study material was composed of cDNA or gDNA derived from T cells, B-cell-depleted T cells, or PBMCs. Subjects who had been exposed to COVID-19, were actively infected with it, or had recovered from it provided the deeply sampled blood TCRbeta repertoires that made up the dataset. Where available, HLA class I and class II types were obtained from metadata supplied by the sample provider rather than from assay-based typing. The samples were drawn from the first 160 participants of the ongoing ImmuneRACE study and from roughly 1,300 subjects provided by 6 global collaborators.

For this clone: Its antigen remains undetermined. No qualities accompany the bases; no much larger clone lies one base away.

The immunoSEQ Assay, a bias-controlled multiplex PCR, was used to amplify TCRbeta CDR3 regions from genomic DNA. The published analysis was carried out like this. Within the assay, amplification of reference gene primers was used to estimate how many nucleated cells each sample contained. To quantify the absolute abundance of each unique TCRbeta CDR3 rearrangement, sequence reads were collapsed and filtered. For each sample, productive Simpson clonality was calculated by taking the square root of Simpson's diversity index across productive rearrangements. As stored in TCRdb, this immuneACCESS dataset retains in-frame rearrangements with V and J assigned. A fraction of the clones does not appear; measured against another copy, unresolved V genes explain less than half of the discrepancy, and the remainder lacks a known reason. That table supplies the V and J calls and clone size; D and trimming were determined from the DNA. This sample has about 440,000 clones in its table, and around 89% of those were observed once. The ten biggest clones cover approximately 12% of the sample.

Beyond this particular receptor, the publication reports: How much clinical and demographic metadata was included differed by source and by participant, and the metadata was provided uncurated.

In Seattle, one collaborating source enrolled patients while the infection was active and tracked those patients longitudinally over the course of disease. Each collaborating institution followed its own protocols to collect whole blood in K2EDTA tubes. For TCRbeta analysis, collaborator samples were shipped as frozen whole blood, as isolated PBMCs, or as DNA extracted from either sample type. This receptor was obtained from a woman in her fifties or sixties with COVID-19, enrolled during active disease. Source material: peripheral blood.

The CDR3 protein is CASTWGQGPSSGNTIYF. The base sequence is TGTGCCAGCACCTGGGGCCAGGGGCCTTCCTCTGGAAACACCATATATTTT. This chain is built from TRBV7-2 and TRBJ1-3, and possibly TRBD1, on 6 matching bases. Taken from cysteine to phenylalanine, the CDR3 has 17 residues. The entry retains the CDR3 DNA only, 51 bases that are in frame from base 1. The germline V gene yields SGHTA for CDR1 and FQGNSA for CDR2. The junction carries 19 bases between V and J, which are trimmed by 7 bases and 0 bases respectively.